The clone carrying this T cell receptor (beta chain) was detected a few times. Its target is unknown. Semi-nested PCR with Nested Universal Primer A followed constant-region reverse priming of full-length variable regions. In TCRdb, the 5' RACE reads were re-called with MiXCR into one record per CDR3 protein. The table includes roughly 45,000 distinct CDR3 sequences, roughly 20% detected once. Points from the study as a whole: Whole repertoires were not studied in the larger cohort, only one V-J beta rearrangement. Tumor-infiltrating Treg TCR alpha and beta sequences overlapped most with tumor naive CD4+ T cells, then blood naive. Tumor memory CD4+ T cell TCR gene usage was found to cluster with blood and lymph node memory CD4+ cells and with lymph node naive CD4+ cells.

Treg sorting used a CD4+CD25+CD127-/low gate. The sequenced sample was Tregs sorted from a lymph node. The receptor comes from a female donor with breast cancer.

Here the CDR3 reads CASSDPSPGANVLTF. In nucleotides, the CDR3 is TGTGCCAGCAGCGACCCTAGCCCTGGGGCCAACGTCCTGACTTTC. The chain uses TRBV7-2 and TRBJ2-6, with a possible D match to TRBD2 (5 bases). CDR3 length: 15 residues. CDR1 is SGHTA and CDR2 is FQGNSA in the germline V gene. Trimming cost V 5 bases and J 2 bases, with 10 bases left between them.